These 30 T cell receptor beta chains share one sample of origin, sequenced in a study of T cells in Graves' hyperthyroidism and ophthalmopathy. The investigators amplified TCR beta CDR3 regions from RNA transcripts. Primed by the HTBI set, a first-round RT-PCR was run on the TCR CDR3. MiXCR was run by TCRdb on the multiplex PCR reads, yielding one entry per CDR3 protein. Among over 700,000 distinct CDR3 sequences listed, around a third were seen once. The sequencing sample was made of blood. The source is a woman aged 40-49 years with Graves' hyperthyroidism.

In the case of this clonotype: A much bigger clone sits one base away, suggesting this may be a read error. The genes are TRBV7-2 and TRBJ2-5; 8 nucleotides align to TRBD2. Per germline, CDR1 SGHTA and CDR2 FQGNSA. After removal of 5 bases from V and 9 bases from J, the junction contained 14 bases not matched to a gene. The CDR3 runs 15 residues. The CDR3 here is CASSRGAGGREAQYF. The CDR3 nucleotides read TGTGCCAGCAGCAGGGGGGCGGGGGGTCGTGAGGCCCAGTACTTC.

The table lists this clonotype with a few counts. This chain joins TRBV19 and TRBJ1-5, with D possibly TRBD1 on 5 matching bases. Deletions cut 5 bases from V and 6 bases from J, with 11 bases between. The CDR3 consists of 13 residues. CDR1 LNHDA and CDR2 SQIVND come from the germline V gene (reference sequence). This chain's CDR3 is CASSLMGGQPQHF. For the CDR3, the DNA is TGTGCCAGTAGTCTTATGGGGGGTCAGCCCCAGCATTTT.

Only a few counts were recorded for this clonotype. This chain uses TRBV6-5 with TRBJ2-2; no clear D gene. Trimming took 4 bases from V and 0 from J, leaving 12 bases between them. The CDR3 covers 16 residues. Germline values: CDR1 MNHEY, CDR2 SVGAGI. In nucleotides, the CDR3 is TGTGCCAGCAGTTCCCTCTGGAACACGAACACCGGGGAGCTGTTTTTT. It translates to CASSSLWNTNTGELFF.

This clonotype was detected only once. A much bigger clone sits one base away, suggesting this may be a read error. A read error is likely, as this CDR3 ends without the conserved phenylalanine or tryptophan. The genes are TRBV12-3 or TRBV12-4 and TRBJ1-1, with unresolved D. The CDR3 consists of 13 residues. V dropped 3 bases and J dropped 1 base, with 6 bases sitting between them. The CDR3 sequence: CASSFIRNTEAFV. DNA of the CDR3: TGTGCCAGCAGTTTCATCAGGAACACTGAAGCTTTCGTT.

In regard to this clonotype: One junction end disagrees with the germline gene, perhaps due to a read error. Here the CDR3 reads CASSSPIPNRPQHF. As DNA, the CDR3 is TGTGCCAGTAGTTCCCCGATCCCAAATCGGCCCCAGCATTTT. The J gene is TRBJ1-5, the V gene TRBV19; D is undetermined. Germline CDR1 LNHDA, CDR2 SQIVND (reference sequence). This CDR3 is 14 amino acids long.

The V gene is TRBV7-2, the J gene TRBJ2-7; possibly TRBD1 for D (6 bases). Trimming took off 5 bases at V and 5 bases at J, with 13 bases between the two ends. Germline assignment: CDR1 SGHTA and CDR2 FQGNSA. This CDR3 is built from 13 residues. The CDR3: CASSQYRVDEQYF. CDR3 DNA sequence: TGTGCCAGCAGCCAATACAGGGTCGACGAGCAGTACTTC.

This clonotype was recorded many times. The rearrangement joins TRBV29-1 to TRBJ1-1; weak D call: TRBD1 (6 bases). The CDR3 loop spans 12 amino acids. The ends were cut back, 7 bases at V and 2 bases at J, with 11 bases in the middle. Germline lookup yields CDR1 SQVTM and CDR2 ANQGSEA. This chain's CDR3 is CSAMDSNTEAFF. CDR3 coding DNA: TGCAGCGCCATGGACAGCAACACTGAAGCTTTCTTT.

This chain joins TRBV29-1 and TRBJ1-1; D unresolved. The V gene lost 8 bases and the J gene lost 1 base, with 11 bases spanning the gap. Germline V gene lookup returns CDR1 SQVTM and CDR2 ANQGSEA. The CDR3 has 12 residues. The CDR3 spells CSSRTANTEAFF. The CDR3 DNA sequence: TGCAGCTCAAGGACGGCGAACACTGAAGCTTTCTTT.

This clonotype was counted ten times or more. This chain links TRBV10-3 with TRBJ2-7; D may be TRBD2 (6 bases). The CDR3 length is 11 residues. V was cut by 11 bases and J by 0 bases, with 8 bases left in between. Germline lookup yields CDR1 ENHRY and CDR2 SYGVKD. The CDR3 spells CACGDSYEQYF. CDR3 DNA sequence: TGTGCCTGCGGGGACTCCTACGAGCAGTACTTC.

This clonotype was seen repeatedly, ten times or more. The chain joins TRBV10-3 to TRBJ1-5, with no clear D. The CDR3 length is 14 residues. From germline, CDR1 is ENHRY and CDR2 SYGVKD. V was trimmed by 5 bases and J by 0 bases, leaving 8 bases between them. The CDR3 nucleotides are TGTGCCATCAGTACTGAGATTAGCAATCAGCCCCAGCATTTT. Its protein is CAISTEISNQPQHF.

This chain connects TRBV12-3 or TRBV12-4 to TRBJ2-2; possibly TRBD1 for D (6 bases). The CDR3 has 18 amino acids. The V end lost 2 bases, the J end lost 7 bases, and 23 bases lay between the germline ends. CDR3 loop: CASSLPKGHARTYGELFF. The DNA for the CDR3 is TGTGCCAGCAGTTTACCAAAGGGACACGCGAGGACATACGGGGAGCTGTTTTTT.

This clonotype was seen repeatedly, ten times or more. The V gene is TRBV10-3, the J gene TRBJ1-2, with D maybe TRBD1 (5 bases). Trimming left V 9 bases short and J 1 base short, with 12 bases between. Germline V CDR1 and CDR2: ENHRY, SYGVKD. The CDR3 totals 13 residues. Here the CDR3 DNA reads TGTGCCATAGCAGGGAACGGTAACTATGGCTACACCTTC. Translating it yields CAIAGNGNYGYTF.

With respect to this clonotype: A much larger clone lies one base from this, so it may be a read error. The CDR3: CAIKGSRQETQHF. Written as DNA, the CDR3 is TGTGCCATCAAGGGGAGTAGGCAAGAGACCCAGCACTTC. The chain recombines TRBV10-3 with TRBJ2-5, with D perhaps TRBD1 or TRBD2 (5 bases each). The CDR3 has 13 amino acids. Germline CDR1 is ENHRY and CDR2 is SYGVKD.

In this sample, this clonotype turned up many times. The chain joins TRBV5-8 to TRBJ2-7, with 7 nucleotides matching TRBD2. Germline V gene lookup returns CDR1 SGHTS and CDR2 YDEGEE. The CDR3 length is 15 residues. The trim removed 3 bases at V and 2 bases at J, leaving 8 bases unmatched. For the CDR3, the DNA is TGTGCCAGCAGCTCCCCTGCGACTAGCCCCTACGAGCAGTACTTC. Translated: CASSSPATSPYEQYF.

On this clonotype itself: A junction end diverges from the germline sequence, so it may reflect a read error. DNA of the CDR3: TGTGCCATCACGGGACAGGCCCCTCACAACTTT. Translation: CAITGQAPHNF. This chain connects TRBV10-3 to TRBJ1-1; 8 positions agree with TRBD1. The CDR3 is made up of 11 amino acids. In germline, CDR1 is ENHRY, CDR2 SYGVKD.

V is TRBV9 and J is TRBJ2-2, with D perhaps assigned TRBD1 or TRBD2 (6 bases each). The CDR3 spans 18 residues. CDR1 and CDR2 (germline): SGDLS, YYNGEE. The V end was cut by 4 bases, the J end by 4 bases, with 23 bases between. The CDR3 here is CASSPPGRGPKLTGELFF. In DNA form, the CDR3 reads TGTGCCAGCAGCCCCCCAGGTCGGGGGCCCAAACTCACCGGGGAGCTGTTTTTT. The variable domain in full, with the rest retrieved from reference TRBV9 and TRBJ2-2, is DSGVTQTPKHLITATGQRVTLRCSPRSGDLSVYWYQQSLDQGLQFLIQYYNGEERAKGNILERFSAQQFPDLHSELNLSSLELGDSALYFCASSPPGRGPKLTGELFFGEGSRLTVL.

V usage is TRBV29-1 and J usage is TRBJ2-7; D is unresolved. The CDR3 totals 10 residues. Deletions cut 4 bases from V and 7 bases from J, with 8 bases between. Germline V gene sequence: CDR1 SQVTM, CDR2 ANQGSEA. The CDR3 region is CSVGIAEQYF. The DNA for the CDR3 is TGCAGCGTTGGGATTGCGGAGCAGTACTTC.

This clonotype occurred a few times. The junction departs from the called germline gene at one end, perhaps through a read error. V and J are TRBV27 and TRBJ2-6; D gene unclear. The CDR3 covers 14 residues. The germline V gene encodes CDR1 MNHEY and CDR2 SMNVEV (reference sequence). The CDR3 DNA follows: TGTGCCAGCAGTGTATCCTCTGGGGCCAACGTCCTGACTTTC. It codes for CASSVSSGANVLTF.

The chain has TRBV20-1 and TRBJ2-7; the D call may be TRBD1 or TRBD2 (5 bases each). CDR1 and CDR2 (germline): DFQATT, SNEGSKA (reference sequence). There are 14 residues in the CDR3. Trimming took 1 base from V and 7 from J, leaving 17 bases between them. CDR3 residues: CSARGYRGANEQYF. The DNA for the CDR3 is TGCAGTGCTAGAGGGTACAGAGGGGCCAATGAGCAGTACTTC.

This clonotype was detected many times. V is TRBV9 and J is TRBJ1-2; D ambiguous. The CDR3 runs 13 residues. Germline CDR1 SGDLS, CDR2 YYNGEE. V was cut by 0 bases and J by 3 bases, with 6 bases left in between. CDR3 DNA: TGTGCCAGCAGCGTAGACGGGGACTATGGCTACACCTTC. Amino acid sequence: CASSVDGDYGYTF.

This clonotype was detected only a few times. The CDR3 DNA follows: TGTGCCATCAGTGCCGACCCTAGCACAGATACGCAGTATTTT. Protein: CAISADPSTDTQYF. This rearrangement joins TRBV10-3 to TRBJ2-3; D unresolved. Germline values: CDR1 ENHRY, CDR2 SYGVKD. With 4 bases removed from V and 0 bases from J, the gap between germline ends came to 8 bases. The CDR3 totals 14 residues.

The V and J genes are TRBV19 and TRBJ2-7; 7 nucleotides align to TRBD1. The V and J ends lost 5 bases and 2 bases, in that order; junction bases with no gene match: 3. Germline V lookup: CDR1 LNHDA, CDR2 SQIVND (reference sequence). CDR3 size: 13 residues. The CDR3 here is CASSQGETYEQYF. CDR3 coding DNA: TGTGCCAGTAGTCAGGGGGAGACCTACGAGCAGTACTTC.

This clonotype was counted many times. J is TRBJ1-2 and V is TRBV7-9, with D maybe TRBD1 (5 bases). Per the germline V gene, CDR1 is SEHNR and CDR2 is FQNEAQ (reference sequence). The CDR3 has 16 amino acids. Trimming removed 3 bases from V and 2 bases from J, with 16 bases in between. CDR3 protein: CASSFSDSPGNYGYTF. DNA of the CDR3: TGTGCCAGCAGCTTTTCGGATTCGCCAGGGAACTATGGCTACACCTTC.

This clonotype was counted between two and nine times. This rearrangement joins TRBV12-3 or TRBV12-4 to TRBJ1-4; D might be TRBD1 (5 bases). The CDR3 extends over 14 amino acids. Between the trimmed V and J ends, which lost 6 bases and 8 bases, there was a span of 16 bases. DNA of the CDR3: TGTGCCAGCAGCCAGGGCAGAAGGGGCGAAAAACTGTTTTTT. This codes for CASSQGRRGEKLFF.

This clonotype was seen many times. This chain links TRBV20-1 with TRBJ2-7; 10 bases are shared with TRBD1. This CDR3 is built from 13 residues. CDR1 and CDR2 from the germline V gene are DFQATT and SNEGSKA (reference sequence). The J segment lost 5 bases and the V segment lost 6 bases, leaving 7 bases of the junction unmatched. The CDR3 here is CSASPGTGDEQYF. For the CDR3, the DNA is TGCAGTGCCAGTCCCGGGACAGGGGACGAGCAGTACTTC.

This clonotype was observed at least ten times. V gene TRBV10-2 combines with J gene TRBJ1-1; 10 bases fit TRBD1. Germline V gives CDR1 WSHSY, CDR2 SAAADI. Trimming took 6 bases from V and 3 from J; bases not matched to a gene: 7. The CDR3 is 15 residues long. The CDR3 DNA follows: TGCGCCAGCAGAAGACAGGGGGCCGGGGACACTGAAGCTTTCTTT. This sequence encodes CASRRQGAGDTEAFF.

V and J are TRBV11-2 and TRBJ2-5; D ambiguous. Germline V gene lookup returns CDR1 SGHAT and CDR2 FQNNGV. This CDR3 is 14 amino acids long. V lost 6 bases, J lost 0 bases, and 11 bases lay in between. The CDR3 DNA is TGTGCCAGCAGTCCGAATGTTTACCAAGAGACCCAGTACTTC. The encoded protein is CASSPNVYQETQYF. The full variable domain, with the rest looked up from reference TRBV11-2 and TRBJ2-5, is EAGVAQSPRYKIIEKRQSVAFWCNPISGHATLYWYQQILGQGPKLLIQFQNNGVVDDSQLPKDRFSAERLKGVDSTLKIQPAKLEDSAVYLCASSPNVYQETQYFGPGTRLLVL.

This clonotype was seen at least ten times. The chain has TRBV2 and TRBJ1-1; unclear D gene. Germline values: CDR1 SNHLY, CDR2 FYNNEI. The ends were cut back, 4 bases at V and 5 bases at J, with 11 bases in the middle. CDR3 length: 13 residues. CDR3 in amino acids: CASSGDTGTEAFF. The CDR3 nucleotides read TGTGCCAGCAGTGGTGACACGGGGACTGAAGCTTTCTTT.

This clonotype has at least ten counts. The V and J genes are TRBV3-1 and TRBJ1-5, with a possible D match to TRBD1 (5 bases). Between the trimmed V and J ends, which lost 4 bases and 0 bases, there was a span of 10 bases. CDR1 and CDR2 from the germline V gene are LGHDT and YNNKEL (reference sequence). The CDR3 is made up of 15 amino acids. The CDR3: CASSRQSNSNQPQHF. The CDR3 nucleotides are TGTGCCAGCAGCCGACAGAGTAATAGCAATCAGCCCCAGCATTTT.

This clonotype was seen a handful of times. The chain carries TRBV10-3 and TRBJ2-3, with D perhaps matching TRBD1 or TRBD2 (5 bases each). Trimming cost V 3 bases and J 3 bases, with 10 bases left between them. The CDR3 runs to 14 residues. Germline values: CDR1 ENHRY, CDR2 SYGVKD. In DNA form, the CDR3 reads TGTGCCATCAGTGATGGGACGGCTACAGATACGCAGTATTTT. Its protein product is CAISDGTATDTQYF.